This entry lists 19 T cell receptor beta chains sequenced from one sample in a study of identical twins. MiXCR was run by TCRdb on the 5' RACE reads, yielding one entry per CDR3 protein. The repertoire includes some 460,000 distinct CDR3 sequences, 14% of them detected once, and approximately 0.52% sits in the top ten. This same sample was also part of a study on yellow fever vaccine responses in identical twins.

Specimen: CD4+ T cells sorted from blood. These receptors came from a woman under 30 in good health.

The table lists this clonotype with a few counts. The chain joins TRBV29-1 to TRBJ2-1; D not resolved. This CDR3 has 12 residues. CDR1 and CDR2 (germline): SQVTM, ANQGSEA. Trimming removed 7 bases at V and 4 bases at J, with 11 bases between. The CDR3 loop reads CSARTEYNEQFF. The CDR3 DNA is TGCAGCGCCAGGACGGAATACAATGAGCAGTTCTTC.

This clonotype has more than one count but fewer than ten. The chain employs TRBV11-2 and TRBJ2-5, with 9 positions matching TRBD2. The V gene's germline CDR1 is SGHAT and CDR2 FQNNGV. V shed 4 bases and J 5 bases; nucleotides not matched to a gene: 5. The CDR3 is 14 amino acids. The CDR3 nucleotides read TGTGCCAGCAGCTCCGGGACTAGCATTGAGACCCAGTACTTC. Its protein product is CASSSGTSIETQYF. Combining the CDR3 with reference TRBV11-2 and TRBJ2-5 gives the whole variable domain EAGVAQSPRYKIIEKRQSVAFWCNPISGHATLYWYQQILGQGPKLLIQFQNNGVVDDSQLPKDRFSAERLKGVDSTLKIQPAKLEDSAVYLCASSSGTSIETQYFGPGTRLLVL.

The genes are TRBV28 and TRBJ2-3; D uncertain. Germline V gene data show CDR1 as MDHEN and CDR2 as SYDVKM. The CDR3 is made up of 13 amino acids. V gave up 4 bases and J gave up 6 bases, with 11 bases separating them. CDR3 residues: CASSSSPPDTQYF. DNA of the CDR3: TGTGCCAGCAGTTCTAGTCCACCGGATACGCAGTATTTT.

The chain uses TRBV20-1 and TRBJ2-3; D is perhaps TRBD1 (5 bases). The V gene lost 6 bases and the J gene lost 2 bases, with 15 bases spanning the gap. This CDR3 contains 14 residues. The germline V gene has CDR1 DFQATT and CDR2 SNEGSKA (reference sequence). The CDR3 coding sequence is TGCAGTGCCCCCCCGAAGGGGCACACAGATACGCAGTATTTT. Translating gives CSAPPKGHTDTQYF.

CDR3: CASSVVLVPCSNQPQHF. The CDR3 DNA reads TGTGCCAGCAGCGTAGTCCTCGTACCGTGTAGCAATCAGCCCCAGCATTTT. The rearrangement uses TRBV9 and TRBJ1-5; D is ambiguous. Germline V gene sequence: CDR1 SGDLS, CDR2 YYNGEE. This CDR3 comprises 17 residues. Trimming shortened V by 0 bases and J by 0 bases, and 13 bases separated the two germline ends.

V usage is TRBV28 and J usage is TRBJ2-7; D is uncertain. Trimming removed 5 bases at V and 2 bases at J, with 13 bases between. This CDR3 contains 14 residues. Per the germline V gene, CDR1 is MDHEN and CDR2 is SYDVKM. The CDR3 DNA sequence: TGTGCCAGCAGTCCAGACAACAAGGCCTACGAGCAGTACTTC. As protein: CASSPDNKAYEQYF.

This clonotype was picked up a small number of times. The DNA for the CDR3 is TGTGCCAGCAGCCGGGGACCCACCATATATTTT. It encodes CASSRGPTIYF. The V call is TRBV7-2, the J call TRBJ1-3; D possibly corresponds to TRBD1 (5 bases). CDR1 SGHTA and CDR2 FQGNSA come from the germline V gene. The CDR3 loop spans 11 amino acids. The V and J ends lost 5 bases and 9 bases respectively, with 8 bases between them. Based on the CDR3 plus reference TRBV7-2 and TRBJ1-3, the full variable domain is GAGVSQSPSNKVTEKGKDVELRCDPISGHTALYWYRQSLGQGLEFLIYFQGNSAPDKSGLPSDRFSAERTGGSVSTLTIQRTQQEDSAVYLCASSRGPTIYFGEGSWLTVV.

This clonotype was seen ten or more times. The CDR3 DNA sequence: TGCGCCAGCAGCCAAGATCCGTTGGCGTTCTTGCAGTATTTT. Encoded protein: CASSQDPLAFLQYF. The chain is built from TRBV4-3 and TRBJ2-3; D gene unclear. The V gene lost 0 bases and the J gene lost 11 bases, with 15 bases spanning the gap. This CDR3 comprises 14 residues. Germline CDR1 is LGHNA and CDR2 is YSLEER.

This clonotype was found a few times. V is TRBV11-1 and J is TRBJ2-5; no clear D. Between the trimmed V and J ends, which lost 3 bases and 2 bases, there was a span of 10 bases. Germline assignment: CDR1 SGHAT and CDR2 FQDESV (reference sequence). The CDR3 is 14 amino acids. CDR3 nucleotides: TGTGCCAGCAGCTTGTTTTTCCGACAAGAGACCCAGTACTTC. This gives the protein CASSLFFRQETQYF. The whole variable domain, filled in from reference TRBV11-1 and TRBJ2-5, reads EAEVAQSPRYKITEKSQAVAFWCDPISGHATLYWYRQILGQGPELLVQFQDESVVDDSQLPKDRFSAERLKGVDSTLKIQPAELGDSAMYLCASSLFFRQETQYFGPGTRLLVL.

As DNA, the CDR3 is TGTGCCAGCAGCTGGAACAGGGAAGGCTACGAGCAGTACTTC. Its protein product is CASSWNREGYEQYF. The chain joins TRBV6-1 to TRBJ2-7, with a weak D call TRBD1 (6 bases). The CDR3 spans 14 residues. Germline loops: CDR1 MNHNS, CDR2 SASEGT. V was cut by 6 bases and J by 3 bases, with 15 bases left in between.

A few counts support this clonotype. The chain employs TRBV7-2 and TRBJ2-1, with D perhaps matching TRBD1 or TRBD2 (5 bases each). CDR1 and CDR2 (germline): SGHTA, FQGNSA. This CDR3 region has 14 residues. Trimming took off 7 bases at V and 7 bases at J, with 17 bases between the two ends. This CDR3 reads CASNLLGVGNEQFF. CDR3 sequence (DNA): TGTGCCAGCAACCTATTGGGGGTTGGGAATGAGCAGTTCTTC. The whole variable domain, remainder taken from reference TRBV7-2 and TRBJ2-1, is GAGVSQSPSNKVTEKGKDVELRCDPISGHTALYWYRQSLGQGLEFLIYFQGNSAPDKSGLPSDRFSAERTGGSVSTLTIQRTQQEDSAVYLCASNLLGVGNEQFFGPGTRLTVL.

The chain uses TRBV20-1 and TRBJ1-4; tentatively, D is TRBD1 (6 bases). The CDR3 covers 13 residues. Germline V gives CDR1 DFQATT, CDR2 SNEGSKA (reference sequence). Trimming removed 4 bases at V and 7 bases at J, with 13 bases between. The CDR3 DNA reads as TGCAGTGCTAACAGGGAGAGTAGTGAAAAACTGTTTTTT. This translates into CSANRESSEKLFF.

In DNA form, the CDR3 reads TGTGCCAGCAACCGGGACCGTTACCCTAATGAGCAGTTCTTC. It translates to CASNRDRYPNEQFF. V is TRBV2 and J is TRBJ2-1; TRBD1 or TRBD2 may be the D gene (5 bases each). Looked up from germline, CDR1 is SNHLY and CDR2 is FYNNEI. Trimming removed 7 bases from V and 7 bases from J, with 17 bases in between. This CDR3 contains 14 residues.

This clonotype was seen a handful of times. V gene TRBV11-2 combines with J gene TRBJ2-2, with TRBD2 identical over 14 bases. J lost 3 bases, V lost 3 bases, and 15 bases had no gene match. Per germline, CDR1 SGHAT and CDR2 FQNNGV. The CDR3 length is 21 residues. CDR3 sequence: CASSFYYTGTSGGAYTGELFF. In nucleotides, the CDR3 is TGTGCCAGCAGCTTTTATTACACCGGGACTAGCGGGGGAGCTTACACCGGGGAGCTGTTTTTT.

This clonotype has a count of ten or more. J is TRBJ2-5 and V is TRBV15; 11 nucleotides line up with TRBD1. The CDR3 has 16 amino acids. The V gene's germline CDR1 is LNHNV and CDR2 YYDKDF (reference sequence). Trimming at V came to 0 bases and at J to 5 bases, leaving 5 bases not matched to a gene. CDR3 sequence: CATSREPGQGDETQYF. DNA of the CDR3: TGTGCCACCAGCAGAGAACCGGGACAGGGGGACGAGACCCAGTACTTC.

This chain uses TRBV5-1 with TRBJ2-7; TRBD1 might be the D (6 bases). This CDR3 is built from 16 residues. The germline V and J ends were trimmed by 0 bases and 4 bases, with 17 bases remaining between them. CDR1 and CDR2 from the germline V gene are SGHRS and YFSETQ. The CDR3 DNA is TGCGCCAGCAGCTTGGGACAGGTCCTTGGTGTGTACGAGCAGTACTTC. This sequence encodes CASSLGQVLGVYEQYF. Drawing the rest from reference TRBV5-1 and TRBJ2-7, the complete variable domain is KAGVTQTPRYLIKTRGQQVTLSCSPISGHRSVSWYQQTPGQGLQFLFEYFSETQRNKGNFPGRFSGRQFSNSRSEMNVSTLELGDSALYLCASSLGQVLGVYEQYFGPGTRLTVT.

The V and J genes are TRBV7-2 and TRBJ2-2; weak D call: TRBD2 (5 bases). Trimming removed 4 bases from V and 6 bases from J, with 12 bases in between. The CDR3 is 14 residues long. CDR1 is SGHTA, CDR2 FQGNSA, per germline. CDR3 residues: CASSSSGFPGELFF. DNA of the CDR3: TGTGCCAGCAGCTCCAGCGGTTTTCCCGGGGAGCTGTTTTTT.

V usage is TRBV20-1 and J usage is TRBJ2-3, with 12 nucleotides matching TRBD2. The trim removed 4 bases at V and 4 bases at J, leaving 9 bases unmatched. This CDR3 region has 16 residues. Germline V gene lookup returns CDR1 DFQATT and CDR2 SNEGSKA (reference sequence). The CDR3 here is CSATRLAGAQADTQYF. DNA of the CDR3: TGCAGTGCTACAAGACTAGCGGGAGCCCAAGCAGATACGCAGTATTTT.

The chain joins TRBV11-2 to TRBJ2-7; 8 nucleotides align to TRBD2. CDR3 length: 15 residues. Trimming cost V 3 bases and J 7 bases; bases outside gene matches: 11. Germline V gene data show CDR1 as SGHAT and CDR2 as FQNNGV. The DNA of the CDR3 is TGTGCCAGCAGCTTGCTACCGGGACTAGTGGGGGAGCAGTACTTC. As protein: CASSLLPGLVGEQYF.